This T cell receptor beta chain was captured by sequencing in a study of CD8 T cells in ankylosing spondylitis. Concerning this clonotype itself: The antigen is unknown.

Making use of molecular barcodes, quantitative 5'-RACE generated TCR beta libraries. One entry per CDR3 protein results from TCRdb running MiXCR on the 5' RACE reads. Among around 540,000 distinct CDR3 sequences listed, roughly 13% were seen once. Findings of the study overall: A TCR beta motif of eight highly homologous variants appeared characteristic of ankylosing spondylitis blood. Matched ankylosing spondylitis synovial fluid reportedly contained a significantly enriched population of disease-linked clones.

CDR1 MNHEY and CDR2 SMNVEV come from the germline V gene (reference sequence). With V trimmed by 4 bases and J by 9 bases, 6 bases remained unmatched. The CDR3 is 16 amino acids. The sequence was collected from a male donor with ankylosing spondylitis. Sequencing was carried out using blood, either unsorted or a sorted T cell fraction (not recorded which). V and J are TRBV27 and TRBJ2-1; TRBD2 matches 16 bases. The CDR3 sequence: CASSWPGLAGGVEQFF. The CDR3 DNA follows: TGTGCCAGCAGTTGGCCGGGACTAGCGGGAGGGGTTGAGCAGTTCTTC.